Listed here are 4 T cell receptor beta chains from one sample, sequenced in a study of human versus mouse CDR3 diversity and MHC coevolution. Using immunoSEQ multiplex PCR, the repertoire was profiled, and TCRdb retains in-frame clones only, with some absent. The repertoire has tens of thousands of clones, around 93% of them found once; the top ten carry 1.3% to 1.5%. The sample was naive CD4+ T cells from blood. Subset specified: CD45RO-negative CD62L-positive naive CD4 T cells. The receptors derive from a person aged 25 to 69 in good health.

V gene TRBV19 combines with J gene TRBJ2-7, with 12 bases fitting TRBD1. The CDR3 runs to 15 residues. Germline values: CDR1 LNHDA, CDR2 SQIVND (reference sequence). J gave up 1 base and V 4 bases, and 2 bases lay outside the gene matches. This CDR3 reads CASSRDRGLSYEQYF. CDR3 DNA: TGTGCCAGTAGTAGGGACAGGGGGCTGTCCTACGAGCAGTACTTC.

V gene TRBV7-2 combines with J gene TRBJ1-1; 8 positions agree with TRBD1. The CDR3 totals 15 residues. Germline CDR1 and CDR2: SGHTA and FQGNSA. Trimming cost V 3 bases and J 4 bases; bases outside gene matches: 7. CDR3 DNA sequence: TGTGCCAGCAGCTTCCAGGGGGCAGGTAGCACTGAAGCTTTCTTT. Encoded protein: CASSFQGAGSTEAFF.

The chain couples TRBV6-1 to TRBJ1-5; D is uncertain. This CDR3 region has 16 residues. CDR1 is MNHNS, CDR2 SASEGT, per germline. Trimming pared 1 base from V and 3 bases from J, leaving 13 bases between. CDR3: CASSEDIWQVNQPQHF. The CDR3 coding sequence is TGTGCCAGCAGTGAAGATATATGGCAGGTCAATCAGCCCCAGCATTTT.

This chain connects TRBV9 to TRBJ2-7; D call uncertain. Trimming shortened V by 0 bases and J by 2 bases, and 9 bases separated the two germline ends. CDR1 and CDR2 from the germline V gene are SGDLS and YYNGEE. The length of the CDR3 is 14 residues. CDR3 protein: CASSVGADPYEQYF. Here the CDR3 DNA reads TGTGCCAGCAGCGTAGGGGCAGATCCCTACGAGCAGTACTTC. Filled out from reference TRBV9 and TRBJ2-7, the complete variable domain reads DSGVTQTPKHLITATGQRVTLRCSPRSGDLSVYWYQQSLDQGLQFLIQYYNGEERAKGNILERFSAQQFPDLHSELNLSSLELGDSALYFCASSVGADPYEQYFGPGTRLTVT.